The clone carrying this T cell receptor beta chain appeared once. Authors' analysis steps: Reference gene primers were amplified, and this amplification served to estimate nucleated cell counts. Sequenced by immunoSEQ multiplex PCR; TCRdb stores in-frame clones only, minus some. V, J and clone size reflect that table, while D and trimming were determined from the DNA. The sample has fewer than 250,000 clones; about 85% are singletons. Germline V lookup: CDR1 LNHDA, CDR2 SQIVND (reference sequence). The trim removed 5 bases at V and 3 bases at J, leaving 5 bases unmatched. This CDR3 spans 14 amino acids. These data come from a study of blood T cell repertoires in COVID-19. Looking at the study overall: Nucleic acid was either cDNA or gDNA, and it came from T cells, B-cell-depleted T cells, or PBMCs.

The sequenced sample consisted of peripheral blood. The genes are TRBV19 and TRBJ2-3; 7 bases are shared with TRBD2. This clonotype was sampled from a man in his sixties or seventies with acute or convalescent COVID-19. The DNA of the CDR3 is TGTGCCAGTAGTTTGGCGGGAGAAACAGATACGCAGTATTTT. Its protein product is CASSLAGETDTQYF. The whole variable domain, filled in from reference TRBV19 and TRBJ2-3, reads DGGITQSPKYLFRKEGQNVTLSCEQNLNHDAMYWYRQDPGQGLRLIYYSQIVNDFQKGDIAEGYSVSREKKESFPLTVTSAQKNPTAFYLCASSLAGETDTQYFGPGTRLTVL.